Given below is one TCR beta chain in context. Antigen: not known. The length of the CDR3 is 16 residues. Per the germline V gene, CDR1 is SGHNT and CDR2 is YYREEE (reference sequence). The ends lost 3 bases at V and 5 bases at J; junction bases unmatched: 11. The data originate from a study of chemoradiotherapy in HPV16-positive cancers. Study summary: Functional T-cell assays on a couple of HPV16-positive patients' cells defined candidate HPV-specific clones and common TCR motifs. Findings and caveats of the study: In HPV16-positive patients, HPV-responsive T-cell expansion tracked better recurrence-free survival. During treatment, candidate HPV-specific clones and E7-related motifs expanded in tumor.

Repertoires were sampled repeatedly during chemoradiotherapy. TCRdb's copy holds only in-frame clones and misses some; the assay was immunoSEQ multiplex PCR. The data contain roughly 17,000 clones, more than 90% of them singletons. Sequenced material: blood, taken from a patient who underwent chemoradiotherapy. This chain uses TRBV5-4 with TRBJ2-5; 9 positions agree with TRBD2. The source of this sequence is a human donor with HPV-associated anogenital cancer. CDR3 region: CASSSPGRGGGETQYF. CDR3 in DNA: TGTGCCAGCAGCTCGCCTGGGCGGGGGGGCGGGGAGACCCAGTACTTC.